The 2 T cell receptor beta chains presented below share a single source sample, sequenced in a study of T cell changes during pregnancy in multiple sclerosis. Sequencing was performed with immunoSEQ multiplex PCR; in TCRdb, only in-frame clones are kept and a portion is missing. The sample records approximately 60,000 clones, 85% to 95% being singletons. The source was CD4+ T cells from peripheral blood mononuclear cells, collected before pregnancy. The receptors come from a female donor with multiple sclerosis, enrolled in a pregnancy study.

This clone was observed a single time. This chain uses TRBV28 with TRBJ2-2, with TRBD2 matching 10 bases. J lost 5 bases, V lost 10 bases, and 13 bases had no gene match. The CDR3 is 16 residues long. Germline V CDR1 and CDR2: MDHEN, SYDVKM. The CDR3: CATLAGGAGLTGELFF. CDR3 nucleotide sequence: TGTGCCACCTTAGCGGGAGGAGCGGGGTTGACCGGGGAGCTGTTTTTT.

The chain is built from TRBV6-4 and TRBJ1-2; 9 bases agree with TRBD1. V was pared by 6 bases and J by 7 bases, with 12 bases of the junction left unmatched. The CDR3 is made up of 15 amino acids. CDR1 and CDR2 from the germline V gene are MRHNA and SNTAGT. This CDR3 is CASSITGTGIFGYTF. The CDR3, as DNA: TGTGCCAGCAGCATCACCGGGACAGGGATTTTTGGCTACACCTTC.